The T cell receptor beta chain under discussion was sequenced for a study of CD8 T cells in ankylosing spondylitis. This clonotype appeared many times. TCRdb fed the 5' RACE reads into MiXCR, producing one record per CDR3 protein. Counted here are 15,000 to 20,000 distinct CDR3 sequences, roughly 8.2% occurring once; the ten biggest clones make up roughly 36%. Germline CDR1 SGHTA, CDR2 FQGNSA. This CDR3 is built from 15 residues. V lost 2 bases, J lost 2 bases, and 12 bases lay in between. The chain is built from TRBV7-2 and TRBJ1-1, with D unresolved. The specimen was blood. This sequence was found in a male donor with ankylosing spondylitis or in good health (not recorded which). CDR3 protein: CASSLWEGINTEAFF. CDR3 bases: TGTGCCAGCAGCTTATGGGAGGGCATCAACACTGAAGCTTTCTTT.